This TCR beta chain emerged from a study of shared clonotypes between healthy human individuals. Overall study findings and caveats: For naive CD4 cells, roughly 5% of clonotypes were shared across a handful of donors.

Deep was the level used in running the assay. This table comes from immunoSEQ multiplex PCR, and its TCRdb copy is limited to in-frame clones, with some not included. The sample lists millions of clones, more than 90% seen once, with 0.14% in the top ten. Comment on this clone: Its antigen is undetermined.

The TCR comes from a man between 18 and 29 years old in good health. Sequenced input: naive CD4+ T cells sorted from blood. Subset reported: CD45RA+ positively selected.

CDR3 DNA sequence: TGTGCCAGCAGCGCCGTGTGGGCGGGGGGCACAGATACGCAGTATTTT. It specifies CASSAVWAGGTDTQYF. This sequence joins TRBV9 and TRBJ2-3; 7 bases align to TRBD2. Unmatched junction bases numbered 8, after V lost 3 bases and J lost 1 base. The CDR3 has 16 amino acids. Germline V gene lookup returns CDR1 SGDLS and CDR2 YYNGEE. Drawing the rest from reference TRBV9 and TRBJ2-3, the complete variable domain is DSGVTQTPKHLITATGQRVTLRCSPRSGDLSVYWYQQSLDQGLQFLIQYYNGEERAKGNILERFSAQQFPDLHSELNLSSLELGDSALYFCASSAVWAGGTDTQYFGPGTRLTVL.